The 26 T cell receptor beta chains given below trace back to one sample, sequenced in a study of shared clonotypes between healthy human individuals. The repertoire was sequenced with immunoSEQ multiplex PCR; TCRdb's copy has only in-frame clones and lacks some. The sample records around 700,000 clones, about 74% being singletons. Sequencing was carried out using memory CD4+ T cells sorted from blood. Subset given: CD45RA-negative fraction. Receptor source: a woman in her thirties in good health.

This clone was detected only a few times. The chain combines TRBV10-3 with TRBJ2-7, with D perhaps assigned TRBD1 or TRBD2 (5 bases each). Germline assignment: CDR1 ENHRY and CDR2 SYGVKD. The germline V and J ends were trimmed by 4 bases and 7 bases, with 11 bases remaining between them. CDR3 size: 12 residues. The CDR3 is CAISGEGREQYF. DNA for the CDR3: TGTGCCATCAGTGGCGAGGGGCGGGAGCAGTACTTC.

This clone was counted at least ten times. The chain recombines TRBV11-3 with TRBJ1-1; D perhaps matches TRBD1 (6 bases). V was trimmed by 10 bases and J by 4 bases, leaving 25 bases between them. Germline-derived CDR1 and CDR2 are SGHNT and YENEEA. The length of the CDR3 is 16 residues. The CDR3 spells CATPRAGPRGITEAFF. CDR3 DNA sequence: TGTGCCACCCCACGCGCGGGCCCCAGGGGTATCACTGAAGCTTTCTTT.

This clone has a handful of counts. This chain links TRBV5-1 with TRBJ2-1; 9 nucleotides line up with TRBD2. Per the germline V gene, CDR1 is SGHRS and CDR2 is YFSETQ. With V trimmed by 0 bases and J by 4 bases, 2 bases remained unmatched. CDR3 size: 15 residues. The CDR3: CASSLETSGYNEQFF. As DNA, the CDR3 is TGCGCCAGCAGCTTGGAAACTAGCGGGTACAATGAGCAGTTCTTC.

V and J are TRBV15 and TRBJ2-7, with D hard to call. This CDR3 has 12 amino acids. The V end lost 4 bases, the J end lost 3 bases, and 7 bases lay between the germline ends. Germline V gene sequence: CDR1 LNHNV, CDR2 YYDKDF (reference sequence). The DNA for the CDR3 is TGTGCCACCAGCAAGGGCCTCTACGAGCAGTACTTC. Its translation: CATSKGLYEQYF.

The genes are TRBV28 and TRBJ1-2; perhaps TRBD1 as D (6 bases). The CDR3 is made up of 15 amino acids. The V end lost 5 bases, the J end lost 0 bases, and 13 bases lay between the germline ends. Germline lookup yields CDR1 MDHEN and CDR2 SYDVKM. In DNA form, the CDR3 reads TGTGCCAGCAGTGTGACAGGACCGACTAACTATGGCTACACCTTC. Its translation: CASSVTGPTNYGYTF.

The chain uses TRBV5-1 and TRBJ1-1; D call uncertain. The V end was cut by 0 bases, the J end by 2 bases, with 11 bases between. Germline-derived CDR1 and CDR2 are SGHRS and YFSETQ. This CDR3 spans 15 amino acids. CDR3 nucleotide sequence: TGCGCCAGCAGCTTGGGTATCGTCGCTAACACTGAAGCTTTCTTT. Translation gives CASSLGIVANTEAFF.

Here the CDR3 reads CASREGTGVSPLHF. In DNA, the CDR3 is TGTGCCAGCAGGGAGGGGACAGGGGTTTCACCCCTCCACTTT. The chain uses TRBV28 and TRBJ1-6; 10 nucleotides match TRBD1. Per the germline V gene, CDR1 is MDHEN and CDR2 is SYDVKM. The CDR3 is made up of 14 amino acids. V gave up 6 bases and J gave up 9 bases; unmatched junction bases: 5. Full variable domain (rest looked up from reference TRBV28 and TRBJ1-6): DVKVTQSSRYLVKRTGEKVFLECVQDMDHENMFWYRQDPGLGLRLIYFSYDVKMKEKGDIPEGYSVSREKKERFSLILESASTNQTSMYLCASREGTGVSPLHFGNGTRLTVT.

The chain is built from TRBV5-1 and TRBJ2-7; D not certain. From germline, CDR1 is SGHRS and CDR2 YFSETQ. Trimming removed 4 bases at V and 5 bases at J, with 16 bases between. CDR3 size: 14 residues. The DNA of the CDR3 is TGCGCCAGCAGCCTACGACTGCGTTTGGACGAGCAGTACTTC. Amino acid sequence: CASSLRLRLDEQYF.

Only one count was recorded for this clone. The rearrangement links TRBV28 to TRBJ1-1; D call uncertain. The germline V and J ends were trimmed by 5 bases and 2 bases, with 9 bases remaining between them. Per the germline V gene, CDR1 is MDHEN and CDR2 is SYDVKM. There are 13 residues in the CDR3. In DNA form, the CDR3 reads TGTGCCAGCAGTCAAGACATTAACACTGAAGCTTTCTTT. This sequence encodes CASSQDINTEAFF.

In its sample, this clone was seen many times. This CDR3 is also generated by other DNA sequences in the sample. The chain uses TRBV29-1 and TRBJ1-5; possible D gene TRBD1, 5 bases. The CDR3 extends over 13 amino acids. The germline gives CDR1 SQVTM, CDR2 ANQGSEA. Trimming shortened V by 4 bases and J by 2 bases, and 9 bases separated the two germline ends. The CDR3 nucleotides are TGCAGCGTTGGGGGGTATGGCAATCAGCCCCAGCATTTT. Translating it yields CSVGGYGNQPQHF.

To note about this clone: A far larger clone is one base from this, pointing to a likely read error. The CDR3 nucleotides are TGTGCCAGCAGTTTCGGAGATACGCAGTATTTT. Translated, it gives CASSFGDTQYF. The J gene is TRBJ2-3, the V gene TRBV6-5; unclear D gene. CDR1 is MNHEY and CDR2 is SVGAGI in the germline V gene. V was shortened by 4 bases and J by 5 bases, with 4 bases between the two germline ends. There are 11 residues in the CDR3.

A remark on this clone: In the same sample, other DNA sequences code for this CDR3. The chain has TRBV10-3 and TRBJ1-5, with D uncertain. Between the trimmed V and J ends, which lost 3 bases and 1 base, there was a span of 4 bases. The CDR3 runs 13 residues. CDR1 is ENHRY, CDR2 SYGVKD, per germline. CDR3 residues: CAISDQSNQPQHF. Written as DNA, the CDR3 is TGTGCCATCAGTGACCAGAGCAATCAGCCCCAGCATTTT.

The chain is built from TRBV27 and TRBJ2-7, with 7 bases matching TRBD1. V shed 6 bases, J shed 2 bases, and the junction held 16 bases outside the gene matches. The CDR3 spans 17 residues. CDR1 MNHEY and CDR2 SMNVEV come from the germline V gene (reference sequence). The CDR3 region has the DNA TGTGCCAGCAGCCGAAAAGTACCAACAGGGGAAACCTACGAGCAGTACTTC. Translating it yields CASSRKVPTGETYEQYF.

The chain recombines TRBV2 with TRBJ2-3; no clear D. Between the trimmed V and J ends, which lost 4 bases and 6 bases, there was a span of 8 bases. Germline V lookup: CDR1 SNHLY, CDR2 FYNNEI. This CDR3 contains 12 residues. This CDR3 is CASSALGDTQYF. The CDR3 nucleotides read TGTGCCAGCAGTGCCCTAGGCGATACGCAGTATTTT.

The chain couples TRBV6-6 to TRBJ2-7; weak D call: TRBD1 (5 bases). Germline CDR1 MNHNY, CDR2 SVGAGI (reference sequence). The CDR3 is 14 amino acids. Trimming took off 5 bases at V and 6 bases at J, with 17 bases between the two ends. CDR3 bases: TGTGCCAGCAGTGGCCAGGGATTTGGGGCCGAGCAGTACTTC. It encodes CASSGQGFGAEQYF.

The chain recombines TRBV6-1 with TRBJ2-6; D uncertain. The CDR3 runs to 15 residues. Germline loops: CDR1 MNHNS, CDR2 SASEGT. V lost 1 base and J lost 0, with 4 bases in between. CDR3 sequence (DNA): TGTGCCAGCAGTGAAGGGGACTCTGGGGCCAACGTCCTGACTTTC. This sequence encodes CASSEGDSGANVLTF.

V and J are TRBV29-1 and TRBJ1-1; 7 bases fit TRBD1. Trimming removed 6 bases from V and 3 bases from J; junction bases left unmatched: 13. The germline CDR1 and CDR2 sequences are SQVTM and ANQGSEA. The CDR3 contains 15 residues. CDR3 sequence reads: CSVITQTGFYTEAFF. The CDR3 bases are TGCAGCGTAATTACCCAGACAGGGTTTTACACTGAAGCTTTCTTT.

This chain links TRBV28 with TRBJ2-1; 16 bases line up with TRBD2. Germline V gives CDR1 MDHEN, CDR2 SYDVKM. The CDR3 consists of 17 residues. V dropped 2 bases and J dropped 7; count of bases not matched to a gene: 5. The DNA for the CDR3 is TGTGCCAGCAGTTTAGGGGGGGGACTAGCGGGAGGGAATGAGCAGTTCTTC. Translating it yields CASSLGGGLAGGNEQFF.

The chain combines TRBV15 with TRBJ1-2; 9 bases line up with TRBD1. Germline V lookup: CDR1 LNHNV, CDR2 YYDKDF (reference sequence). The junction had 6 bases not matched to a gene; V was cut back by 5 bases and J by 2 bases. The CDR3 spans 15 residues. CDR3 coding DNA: TGTGCCACCAGCCCACGACAGGGGGTCAACTATGGCTACACCTTC. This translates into CATSPRQGVNYGYTF.

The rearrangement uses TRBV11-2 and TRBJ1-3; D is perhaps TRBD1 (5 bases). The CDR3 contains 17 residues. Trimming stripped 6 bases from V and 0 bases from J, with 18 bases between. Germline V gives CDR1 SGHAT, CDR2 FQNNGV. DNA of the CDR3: TGTGCCAGCAGTCACTACACCCCAGGGCTCTCTGGAAACACCATATATTTT. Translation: CASSHYTPGLSGNTIYF. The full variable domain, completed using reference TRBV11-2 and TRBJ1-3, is EAGVAQSPRYKIIEKRQSVAFWCNPISGHATLYWYQQILGQGPKLLIQFQNNGVVDDSQLPKDRFSAERLKGVDSTLKIQPAKLEDSAVYLCASSHYTPGLSGNTIYFGEGSWLTVV.

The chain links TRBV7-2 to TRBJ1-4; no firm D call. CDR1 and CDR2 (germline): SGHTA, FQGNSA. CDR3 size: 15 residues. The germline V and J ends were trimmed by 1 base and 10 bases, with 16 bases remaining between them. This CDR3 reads CASSLDVGSRGKLFF. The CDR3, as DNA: TGTGCCAGCAGCTTAGATGTGGGGTCCCGCGGAAAACTGTTTTTT. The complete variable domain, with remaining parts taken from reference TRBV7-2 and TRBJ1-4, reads GAGVSQSPSNKVTEKGKDVELRCDPISGHTALYWYRQSLGQGLEFLIYFQGNSAPDKSGLPSDRFSAERTGGSVSTLTIQRTQQEDSAVYLCASSLDVGSRGKLFFGSGTQLSVL.

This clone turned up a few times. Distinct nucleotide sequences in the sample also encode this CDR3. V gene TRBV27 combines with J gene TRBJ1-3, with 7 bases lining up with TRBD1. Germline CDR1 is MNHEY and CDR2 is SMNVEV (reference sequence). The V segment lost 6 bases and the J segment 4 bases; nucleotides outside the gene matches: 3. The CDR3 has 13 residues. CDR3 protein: CASSPTGGNTIYF. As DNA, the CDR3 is TGTGCCAGCAGCCCGACAGGGGGAAACACCATATATTTT.

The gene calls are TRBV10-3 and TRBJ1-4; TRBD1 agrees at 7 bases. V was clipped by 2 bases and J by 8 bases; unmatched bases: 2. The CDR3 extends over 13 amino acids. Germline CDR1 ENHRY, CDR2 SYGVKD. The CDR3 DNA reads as TGTGCCATCAGTGAGGAGGACAGGGAAAAACTGTTTTTT. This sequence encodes CAISEEDREKLFF.

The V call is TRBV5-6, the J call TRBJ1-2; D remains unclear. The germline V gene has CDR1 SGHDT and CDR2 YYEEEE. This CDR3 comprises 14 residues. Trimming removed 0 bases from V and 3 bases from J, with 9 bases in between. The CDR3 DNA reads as TGTGCCAGCAGCTTGGCGTCAGCCTACTATGGCTACACCTTC. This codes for CASSLASAYYGYTF.

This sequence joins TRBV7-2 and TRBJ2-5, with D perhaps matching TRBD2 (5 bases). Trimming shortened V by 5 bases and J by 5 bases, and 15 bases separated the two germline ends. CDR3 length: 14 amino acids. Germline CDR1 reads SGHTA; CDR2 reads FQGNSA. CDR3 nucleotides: TGTGCCAGCAGCCCCAGGACTTTCGGGGAGACCCAGTACTTC. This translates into CASSPRTFGETQYF. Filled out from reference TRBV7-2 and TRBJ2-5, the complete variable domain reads GAGVSQSPSNKVTEKGKDVELRCDPISGHTALYWYRQSLGQGLEFLIYFQGNSAPDKSGLPSDRFSAERTGGSVSTLTIQRTQQEDSAVYLCASSPRTFGETQYFGPGTRLLVL.

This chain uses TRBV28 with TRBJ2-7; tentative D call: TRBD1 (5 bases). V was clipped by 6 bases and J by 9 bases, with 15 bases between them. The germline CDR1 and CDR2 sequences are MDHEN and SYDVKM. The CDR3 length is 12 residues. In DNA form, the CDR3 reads TGTGCCAGCAGCTATACCGATAGGGGGCAGTACTTC. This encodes CASSYTDRGQYF.